This T cell receptor (beta chain) originates from a study of T cells in Graves' hyperthyroidism and ophthalmopathy (dated by TCRdb to between 2018 and 2021). With respect to the entire study: Peripheral blood samples were taken at initial diagnosis, before any treatment was given. To identify distinguishing TCR V-J signatures, a discovery cohort of some 100 patients was used, comprising some 43 with Graves' ophthalmopathy and some 60 with stable Graves' hyperthyroidism. Prospective prediction of ophthalmopathy was tested in an independent validation cohort of some 20 hyperthyroidism patients and some 17 patients who later progressed to ophthalmopathy. The roughly 100 discovery patients were randomly divided into training and test sets at a 7:3 ratio. Thyroid tissue and blood T-cell repertoires from roughly 6 Graves' hyperthyroidism patients were also compared in the study. Following sampling, methimazole starting at 30 mg daily was given to hyperthyroidism patients, and high-dose intravenous methylprednisolone was given to ophthalmopathy patients. The paper reports TCR Vbeta CDR3 sequencing of approximately 130 peripheral blood samples: 43 ophthalmopathy, 70 to 85 hyperthyroidism and approximately 17 progressor patients. General study outcomes and caveats: In cross-validation, a model built on a 13 V-J signature told ophthalmopathy apart from stable hyperthyroidism with 85% to 90% sensitivity and approximately 84% specificity, and in testing the same model reached 80%/75%. During validation, the model predicted progression to ophthalmopathy a median of around 6 months ahead of onset, with around 70% sensitivity and 72% to 80% specificity. Most expanded thyroid clonotypes (frequency above 0.001) were also found in blood, which suggests that blood repertoires may mirror thyroid immune responses. Sample size was not statistically predetermined, and investigators were not blinded to group allocation.

This clonotype was observed at least ten times. Its antigen specificity is not known. Base-call qualities are not available, and no considerably larger clone is one nucleotide away. Stable Graves' hyperthyroidism was defined as the absence of progression to ophthalmopathy over 18 months of follow-up. Hyperthyroidism patients were newly diagnosed, had a disease duration of under 2 months, and were aged 18 to 65 years. Any patient with an uncontrolled infection, another autoimmune disease, pregnancy or lactation was excluded. Diagnoses were established on the basis of clinical symptoms, serum thyroxine and TRAb, thyroid ultrasound, and orbital computed tomography. PBMCs were separated from roughly 10 ml of fresh peripheral blood using Ficoll-Paque density gradient centrifugation. Total RNA was extracted using Trizol reagent, and RNA quality was assessed on an Agilent 2100 Bioanalyzer. TCR beta CDR3 regions were amplified from RNA transcripts. For the first round of RT-PCR on the TCR CDR3, the HTBI primer set was used together with the Qiagen OneStep RT-PCR kit. A second multiplex PCR round built the libraries, followed by size selection and purification. Libraries were sequenced paired-end with 100 bp reads on an Illumina HiSeq2000. Per the source publication's procedure: Raw data were processed with SOAPnuke, discarding reads with adapters, uncalled bases, mean Phred below 15, or no exact constant-primer or identifier match. High-quality paired reads were merged using COPE v1.2.5, and each unique nucleotide sequence was defined as a clonotype. MiTCR v1.1 was used to align the clonotypes against IMGT TRBV, TRBD and TRBJ reference segments. The analysis included only V-J combinations with a frequency above 0.0001, which together covered around 99% of the repertoires. A TCS score was defined as the ratio of F50 (clonal expansion) to E x V (chaos), with BLOSUM62-based TCRdist applied between CDR3 peptides within each V-J. Welch's t-statistics and random forest reduced roughly 530 V-J features to under 15, which were used in a naive Bayes classifier (R e1071). Using fastp at Q25 and MiXCR, TCRdb reprocessed the public reads and kept productive beta chains. Duplicate CDR3 protein sequences are folded into a single record with the most common DNA and genes. The V and J calls here are based on TCRdb, not the publication. The sample contains about 620,000 distinct CDR3 sequences, around 15% of them found a single time. Jointly, the top ten make up 3.5% to 4% of the sample.

The sequenced material came from blood. This receptor was identified in a woman younger than 45 with Graves' hyperthyroidism.

The CDR3 protein: CSVGGGGSYNEQFF. The nucleotides read TGCAGCGTTGGCGGCGGGGGCTCCTACAATGAGCAGTTCTTC. The chain is encoded by TRBV29-1 joined to TRBJ2-1; 7 nucleotides in the junction match TRBD2. Trimming takes 4 bases off V and 0 bases off J; junction bases not matched to a gene: 3. From a lookup of the germline V gene, CDR1 and CDR2 are SQVTM and ANQGSEA. Measured from the cysteine to the phenylalanine, the CDR3 is 14 residues long. Only CDR3 DNA is held: 42 bases, read in frame from base 1.